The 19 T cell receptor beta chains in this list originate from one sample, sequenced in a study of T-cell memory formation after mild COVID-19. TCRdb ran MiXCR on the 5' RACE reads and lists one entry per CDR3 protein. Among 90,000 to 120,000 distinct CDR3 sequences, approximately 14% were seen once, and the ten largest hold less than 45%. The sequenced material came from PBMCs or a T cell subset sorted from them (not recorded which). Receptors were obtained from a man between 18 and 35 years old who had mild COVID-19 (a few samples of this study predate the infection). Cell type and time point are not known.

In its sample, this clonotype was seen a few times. CDR3 nucleotides: TGTGCCAGCGCCGGGGAGCGGGGACTCTACGAGCAGTACTTC. It specifies CASAGERGLYEQYF. The chain employs TRBV12-3 or TRBV12-4 and TRBJ2-7; 7 bases agree with TRBD2. The CDR3 covers 14 residues. Unmatched junction bases numbered 10, after V lost 8 bases and J lost 3 bases.

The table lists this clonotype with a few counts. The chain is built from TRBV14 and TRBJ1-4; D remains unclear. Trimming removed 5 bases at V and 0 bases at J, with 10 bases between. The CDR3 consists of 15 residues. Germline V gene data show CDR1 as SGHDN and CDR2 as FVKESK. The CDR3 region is CASSTHHATNEKLFF. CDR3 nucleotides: TGTGCCAGCAGCACTCACCATGCAACTAATGAAAAACTGTTTTTT.

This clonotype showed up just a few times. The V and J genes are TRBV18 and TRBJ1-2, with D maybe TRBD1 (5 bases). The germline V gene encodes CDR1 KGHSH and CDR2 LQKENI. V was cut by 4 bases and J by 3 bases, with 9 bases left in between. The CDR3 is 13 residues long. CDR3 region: CASSQPGDYGYTF. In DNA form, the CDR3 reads TGTGCCAGCTCACAACCGGGGGACTATGGCTACACCTTC.

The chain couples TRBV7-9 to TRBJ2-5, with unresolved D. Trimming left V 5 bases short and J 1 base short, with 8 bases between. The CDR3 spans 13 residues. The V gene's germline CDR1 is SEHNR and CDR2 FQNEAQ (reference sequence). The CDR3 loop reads CASSPVSQETQYF. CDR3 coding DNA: TGTGCCAGCAGCCCCGTTAGCCAAGAGACCCAGTACTTC.

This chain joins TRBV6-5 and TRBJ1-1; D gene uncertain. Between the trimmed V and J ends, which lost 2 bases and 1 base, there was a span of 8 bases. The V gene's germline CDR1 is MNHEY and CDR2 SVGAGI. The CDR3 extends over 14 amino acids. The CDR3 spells CASSYGIENTEAFF. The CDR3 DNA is TGTGCCAGCAGTTACGGAATCGAGAACACTGAAGCTTTCTTT.

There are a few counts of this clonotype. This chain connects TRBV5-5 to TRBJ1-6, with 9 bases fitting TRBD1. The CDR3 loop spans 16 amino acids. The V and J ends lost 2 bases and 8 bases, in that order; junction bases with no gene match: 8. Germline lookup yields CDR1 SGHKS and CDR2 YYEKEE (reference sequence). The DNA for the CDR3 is TGTGCCAGCAGCTTAGGTGGGACAGGGCATGATTCACCCCTCCACTTT. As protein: CASSLGGTGHDSPLHF. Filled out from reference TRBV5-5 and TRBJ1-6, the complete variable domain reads DAGVTQSPTHLIKTRGQQVTLRCSPISGHKSVSWYQQVLGQGPQFIFQYYEKEERGRGNFPDRFSARQFPNYSSELNVNALLLGDSALYLCASSLGGTGHDSPLHFGNGTRLTVT.

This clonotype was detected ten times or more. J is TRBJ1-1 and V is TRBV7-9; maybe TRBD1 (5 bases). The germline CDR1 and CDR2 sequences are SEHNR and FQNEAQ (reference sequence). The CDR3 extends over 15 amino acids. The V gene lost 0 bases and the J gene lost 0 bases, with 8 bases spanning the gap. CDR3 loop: CASSLARGVNTEAFF. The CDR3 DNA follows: TGTGCCAGCAGCTTAGCTCGGGGGGTGAACACTGAAGCTTTCTTT.

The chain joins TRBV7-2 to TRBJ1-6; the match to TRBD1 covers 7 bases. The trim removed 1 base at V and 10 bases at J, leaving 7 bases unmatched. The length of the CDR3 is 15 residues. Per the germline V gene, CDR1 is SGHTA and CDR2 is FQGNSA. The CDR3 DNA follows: TGTGCCAGCAGCTTAGAGGAGGGGGCAGGGTCACCCCTCCACTTT. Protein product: CASSLEEGAGSPLHF.

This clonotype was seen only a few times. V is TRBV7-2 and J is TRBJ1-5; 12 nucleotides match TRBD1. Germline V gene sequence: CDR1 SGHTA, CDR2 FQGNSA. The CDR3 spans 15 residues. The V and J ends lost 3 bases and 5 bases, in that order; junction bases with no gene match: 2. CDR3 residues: CASSFGTGGDQPQHF. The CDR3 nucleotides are TGTGCCAGCAGCTTTGGGACAGGGGGCGATCAGCCCCAGCATTTT.

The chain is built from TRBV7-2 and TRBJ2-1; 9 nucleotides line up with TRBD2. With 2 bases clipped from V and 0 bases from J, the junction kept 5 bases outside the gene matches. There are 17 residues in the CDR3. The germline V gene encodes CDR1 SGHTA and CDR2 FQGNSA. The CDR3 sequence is CASSLSGGLSSYNEQFF. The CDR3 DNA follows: TGTGCCAGCAGCTTAAGCGGGGGGCTATCCTCCTACAATGAGCAGTTCTTC.

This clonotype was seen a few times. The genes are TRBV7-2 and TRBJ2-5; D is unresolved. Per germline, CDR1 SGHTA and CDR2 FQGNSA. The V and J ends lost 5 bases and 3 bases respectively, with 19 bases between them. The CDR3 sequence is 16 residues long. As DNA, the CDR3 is TGTGCCAGCAGCCCAAACCCCTTTATCACGGAAGAGACCCAGTACTTC. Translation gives CASSPNPFITEETQYF.

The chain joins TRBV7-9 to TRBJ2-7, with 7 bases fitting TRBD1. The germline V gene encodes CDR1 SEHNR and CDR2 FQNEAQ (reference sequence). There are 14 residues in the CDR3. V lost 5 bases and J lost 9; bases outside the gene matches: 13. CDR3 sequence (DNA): TGTGCCAGCAGCGGAGAGGGACAGAATAGCAGGCAGTACTTC. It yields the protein CASSGEGQNSRQYF. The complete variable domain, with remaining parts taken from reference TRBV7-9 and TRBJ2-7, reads DTGVSQNPRHKITKRGQNVTFRCDPISEHNRLYWYRQTLGQGPEFLTYFQNEAQLEKSRLLSDRFSAERPKGSFSTLEIQRTEQGDSAMYLCASSGEGQNSRQYFGPGTRLTVT.

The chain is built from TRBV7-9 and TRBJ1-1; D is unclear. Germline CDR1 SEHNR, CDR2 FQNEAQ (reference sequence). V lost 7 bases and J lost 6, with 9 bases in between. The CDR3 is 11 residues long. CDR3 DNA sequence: TGTGCCAGCACCCATAGGCCTGAAGCTTTCTTT. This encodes CASTHRPEAFF.

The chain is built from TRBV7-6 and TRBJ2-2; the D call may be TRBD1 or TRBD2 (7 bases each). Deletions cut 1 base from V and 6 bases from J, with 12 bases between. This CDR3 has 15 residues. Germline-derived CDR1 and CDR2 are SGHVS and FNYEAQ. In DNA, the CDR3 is TGTGCCAGCAGCTTAGTAGCAGGGGGGGCCGGGGAGCTGTTTTTT. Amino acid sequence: CASSLVAGGAGELFF.

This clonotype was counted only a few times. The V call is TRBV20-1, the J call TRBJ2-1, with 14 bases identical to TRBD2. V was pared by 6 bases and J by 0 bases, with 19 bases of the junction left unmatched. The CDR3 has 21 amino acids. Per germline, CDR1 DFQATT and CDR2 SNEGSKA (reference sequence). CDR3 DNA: TGCAGTGCGTACCCGCTCCCAGAGACTAGCGGGGGGGAGAGCTCCTACAATGAGCAGTTCTTC. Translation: CSAYPLPETSGGESSYNEQFF.

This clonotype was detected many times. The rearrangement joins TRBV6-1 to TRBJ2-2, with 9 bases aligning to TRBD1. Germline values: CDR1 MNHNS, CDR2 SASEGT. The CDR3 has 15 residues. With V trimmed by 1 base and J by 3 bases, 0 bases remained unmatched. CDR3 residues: CASSEGTGDTGELFF. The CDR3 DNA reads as TGTGCCAGCAGTGAAGGGACAGGGGACACCGGGGAGCTGTTTTTT.

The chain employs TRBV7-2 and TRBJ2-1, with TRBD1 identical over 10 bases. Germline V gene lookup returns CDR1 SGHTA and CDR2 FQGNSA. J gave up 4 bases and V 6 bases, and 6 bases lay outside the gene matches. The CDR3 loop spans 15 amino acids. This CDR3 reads CASRSDRGIYNEQFF. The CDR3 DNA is TGTGCCAGCAGGTCGGACAGGGGGATTTACAATGAGCAGTTCTTC. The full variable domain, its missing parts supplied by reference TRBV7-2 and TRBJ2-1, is GAGVSQSPSNKVTEKGKDVELRCDPISGHTALYWYRQSLGQGLEFLIYFQGNSAPDKSGLPSDRFSAERTGGSVSTLTIQRTQQEDSAVYLCASRSDRGIYNEQFFGPGTRLTVL.

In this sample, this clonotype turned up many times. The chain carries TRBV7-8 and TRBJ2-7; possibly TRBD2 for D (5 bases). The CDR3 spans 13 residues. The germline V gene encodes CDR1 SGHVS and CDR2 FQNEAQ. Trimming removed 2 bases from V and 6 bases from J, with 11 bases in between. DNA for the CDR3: TGTGCCAGCAGCTTACGGGGTACCCGCGAGCAGTACTTC. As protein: CASSLRGTREQYF.

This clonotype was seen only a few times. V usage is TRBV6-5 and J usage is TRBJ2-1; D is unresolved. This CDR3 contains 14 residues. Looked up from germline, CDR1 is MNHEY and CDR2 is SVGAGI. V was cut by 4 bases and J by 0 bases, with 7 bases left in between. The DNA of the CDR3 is TGTGCCAGCAGTTCTCAAGGCTCCTACAATGAGCAGTTCTTC. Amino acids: CASSSQGSYNEQFF.